The next 31 T cell receptor beta chains were all read from a single sample in a study of identical twins. TCRdb fed the 5' RACE reads into MiXCR, producing one record per CDR3 protein. Of around 530,000 distinct CDR3 sequences in the sample, nearly 15% were seen once. This sample also belongs to another study, concerning yellow fever vaccine responses in identical twins.

The sequencing sample was made of CD4+ T cells sorted from blood. These TCRs come from a woman younger than 35 in good health.

This clonotype was observed a handful of times. This rearrangement joins TRBV5-6 to TRBJ2-5; D tentatively fits TRBD1 or TRBD2 (5 bases each). V lost 6 bases and J 3 bases, leaving 18 bases between the germline ends. CDR1 and CDR2 from the germline V gene are SGHDT and YYEEEE. The CDR3 totals 15 residues. CDR3 coding DNA: TGTGCCAGCACCGGTACCGTGGGACGGGAAGAGACCCAGTACTTC. This gives the protein CASTGTVGREETQYF.

The genes are TRBV10-3 and TRBJ2-2; no clear D. V was pared by 6 bases and J by 7 bases, with 6 bases between. This CDR3 spans 11 amino acids. Germline CDR1 ENHRY, CDR2 SYGVKD. CDR3 amino acids: CAIRTGGELFF. The CDR3 region has the DNA TGTGCCATCAGAACCGGCGGGGAGCTGTTTTTT.

This clonotype was observed a handful of times. The V gene is TRBV5-1, the J gene TRBJ2-5, with TRBD1 identical over 8 bases. V lost 2 bases to trimming and J lost 4 bases; unmatched junction nucleotides: 7. The CDR3 contains 15 residues. CDR1 is SGHRS, CDR2 YFSETQ, per germline. The CDR3, as DNA: TGCGCCAGCAGCTTCACGGGACAGGTTGCAGAGACCCAGTACTTC. Protein sequence: CASSFTGQVAETQYF.

This clonotype came up a few times. CDR3 protein: CASSLSGQGSYGYTF. Written as DNA, the CDR3 is TGCGCCAGCAGCTTGTCGGGACAGGGGTCCTATGGCTACACCTTC. The genes are TRBV5-1 and TRBJ1-2; TRBD1 agrees at 10 bases. CDR1 is SGHRS, CDR2 YFSETQ, per germline. The CDR3 loop spans 15 amino acids. V was clipped by 1 base and J by 4 bases; unmatched bases: 4.

The genes are TRBV12-3 or TRBV12-4 and TRBJ1-3, with 7 bases matching TRBD1. The CDR3 runs 16 residues. With 5 bases clipped from V and 0 bases from J, the junction kept 7 bases outside the gene matches. CDR3 DNA: TGTGCCAGCAGTCAAGGACAGGCCGCCTCTGGAAACACCATATATTTT. It codes for CASSQGQAASGNTIYF.

This clonotype was seen more than once but under ten times. The V gene is TRBV12-3 or TRBV12-4, the J gene TRBJ1-1; unclear D gene. V was pared by 1 base and J by 11 bases, with 14 bases between. CDR3 length equals 13 residues. The DNA of the CDR3 is TGTGCCAGCAGTTTAGGCCTCCGAGGCGAGGCTTTCTTT. Translated, it gives CASSLGLRGEAFF.

This clonotype was seen only a few times. The chain carries TRBV29-1 and TRBJ2-1; 8 bases are a match to TRBD2. Trimming cost V 6 bases and J 2 bases; bases outside gene matches: 9. Germline values: CDR1 SQVTM, CDR2 ANQGSEA. The CDR3 is 15 amino acids. The CDR3 here is CSVQGTRGTYNEQFF. CDR3 nucleotides: TGCAGCGTCCAAGGGACTAGAGGTACCTACAATGAGCAGTTCTTC.

The V gene is TRBV20-1, the J gene TRBJ1-2; 10 nucleotides agree with TRBD1. The CDR3 spans 12 residues. Per the germline V gene, CDR1 is DFQATT and CDR2 is SNEGSKA (reference sequence). Germline trimming cut 7 bases from V and 6 bases from J; bases unmatched to any gene: 5. This CDR3 reads CSVRTGGDGYTF. DNA of the CDR3: TGCAGTGTTCGGACAGGGGGGGATGGCTACACCTTC.

The genes are TRBV25-1 and TRBJ2-5; D perhaps matches TRBD2 (5 bases). Trimming shortened V by 8 bases and J by 4 bases, and 14 bases separated the two germline ends. Germline CDR1 and CDR2: MGHDK and SYGVNS. This CDR3 contains 13 residues. This CDR3 reads CASSDYFGETQYF. In DNA form, the CDR3 reads TGTGCCAGCTCCGACTACTTTGGAGAGACCCAGTACTTC.

This clonotype was seen repeatedly, ten times or more. The chain uses TRBV12-3 or TRBV12-4 and TRBJ1-2; the D gene is possibly TRBD1 (5 bases). The CDR3 has 16 residues. Trimming took off 2 bases at V and 6 bases at J, with 19 bases between the two ends. The CDR3 nucleotides read TGTGCCAGCAGTTTAAGAGTTCAGGGCTGGACCGATGGCTACACCTTC. Amino acid sequence: CASSLRVQGWTDGYTF.

This chain joins TRBV14 and TRBJ2-7, with 13 bases matching TRBD2. Germline trimming cut 1 base from V and 2 bases from J; bases unmatched to any gene: 8. Looked up from germline, CDR1 is SGHDN and CDR2 is FVKESK. The CDR3 contains 18 residues. CDR3 DNA: TGTGCCAGCAGCCAAGGACTAGCGGGAGGCCGACAAACCTACGAGCAGTACTTC. This translates into CASSQGLAGGRQTYEQYF.

A few counts support this clonotype. V and J are TRBV7-3 and TRBJ2-7; D is possibly TRBD1 or TRBD2 (5 bases each). CDR1 is SGHTA, CDR2 FQGTGA, per germline. This CDR3 has 15 residues. V shed 2 bases and J shed 3 bases, with 14 bases lying between them. The CDR3 here is CASSLAGGGLYEQYF. As DNA, the CDR3 is TGTGCCAGCAGCTTAGCTGGTGGGGGTCTCTACGAGCAGTACTTC.

The gene calls are TRBV28 and TRBJ2-1; D may be TRBD1 (6 bases). The length of the CDR3 is 15 residues. Trimming stripped 6 bases from V and 9 bases from J, with 21 bases between. The V gene's germline CDR1 is MDHEN and CDR2 SYDVKM. CDR3 loop: CASREGPNRAAEQFF. CDR3 bases: TGTGCCAGCAGAGAAGGGCCCAACAGGGCGGCTGAGCAGTTCTTC.

This clonotype was counted ten times or more. The chain employs TRBV4-1 and TRBJ2-5, with D unresolved. Germline V gives CDR1 MGHRA, CDR2 YSYEKL. The CDR3 has 15 residues. With 3 bases removed from V and 0 bases from J, the gap between germline ends came to 11 bases. DNA for the CDR3: TGCGCCAGCAGCCATGCGCAGATGTACCAAGAGACCCAGTACTTC. Translated: CASSHAQMYQETQYF.

The V gene is TRBV2, the J gene TRBJ2-1; TRBD1 aligns across 7 bases. The CDR3 runs to 15 residues. V was pared by 7 bases and J by 7 bases, with 13 bases of the junction left unmatched. Looked up from germline, CDR1 is SNHLY and CDR2 is FYNNEI. CDR3 protein: CASKYGTGARNEQFF. The CDR3 DNA reads TGTGCCAGCAAATATGGAACAGGGGCACGGAATGAGCAGTTCTTC.

The rearrangement links TRBV11-2 to TRBJ1-3; no definite D call. V lost 1 base to trimming and J lost 0 bases, with 10 bases between them. Germline values: CDR1 SGHAT, CDR2 FQNNGV. The CDR3 extends over 16 amino acids. The CDR3: CASSLGRLTSGNTIYF. CDR3 DNA sequence: TGTGCCAGCAGCTTAGGTCGACTGACCTCTGGAAACACCATATATTTT. Drawing the rest from reference TRBV11-2 and TRBJ1-3, the complete variable domain is EAGVAQSPRYKIIEKRQSVAFWCNPISGHATLYWYQQILGQGPKLLIQFQNNGVVDDSQLPKDRFSAERLKGVDSTLKIQPAKLEDSAVYLCASSLGRLTSGNTIYFGEGSWLTVV.

The chain has TRBV6-1 and TRBJ1-1; D is unclear. Germline CDR1 and CDR2: MNHNS and SASEGT. Trimming pared 6 bases from V and 1 base from J, leaving 12 bases between. This CDR3 comprises 14 residues. The CDR3 here is CASRAGAGNTEAFF. CDR3 bases: TGTGCCAGCAGGGCCGGCGCCGGGAACACTGAAGCTTTCTTT.

The rearrangement links TRBV27 to TRBJ1-1; possible D gene TRBD1, 5 bases. V was clipped by 5 bases and J by 0 bases, with 13 bases between them. Germline assignment: CDR1 MNHEY and CDR2 SMNVEV (reference sequence). This CDR3 comprises 15 residues. For the CDR3, the DNA is TGTGCCAGCAGTCATGGAGGGGTCATGAACACTGAAGCTTTCTTT. It yields the protein CASSHGGVMNTEAFF.

The chain is built from TRBV19 and TRBJ2-7; D call uncertain. The length of the CDR3 is 14 residues. Germline V gene lookup returns CDR1 LNHDA and CDR2 SQIVND (reference sequence). Between the trimmed V and J ends, which lost 5 bases and 2 bases, there was a span of 13 bases. The CDR3, as DNA: TGTGCCAGTAGTCCCTCGACTGGACCCTACGAGCAGTACTTC. It is translated as CASSPSTGPYEQYF.

The rearrangement uses TRBV6-1 and TRBJ1-5; D unclear. Germline V lookup: CDR1 MNHNS, CDR2 SASEGT. V lost 7 bases, J lost 0 bases, and 10 bases lay in between. The CDR3 extends over 14 amino acids. The CDR3 nucleotides are TGTGCCAGCACGCTAGTTACTAGCAATCAGCCCCAGCATTTT. Translating gives CASTLVTSNQPQHF.

In nucleotides, the CDR3 is TGTGCCAGCAGTAAATCCGGGACAGGGGGCGACCGGTATGGCTACACCTTC. Encoded protein: CASSKSGTGGDRYGYTF. J is TRBJ1-2 and V is TRBV12-3 or TRBV12-4; TRBD1 matches 12 bases. Losses at the gene ends were 5 bases for V and 5 bases for J; bases not matched to a gene: 12. The CDR3 extends over 17 amino acids.

The rearrangement links TRBV10-3 to TRBJ1-1; 10 nucleotides align to TRBD1. This CDR3 is built from 15 residues. The J segment lost 5 bases and the V segment lost 2 bases, leaving 5 bases of the junction unmatched. From germline, CDR1 is ENHRY and CDR2 SYGVKD. The CDR3 loop is CAISEDRGRETEAFF. The CDR3 DNA follows: TGTGCCATCAGTGAGGACAGGGGGCGGGAAACTGAAGCTTTCTTT.

The chain recombines TRBV24-1 with TRBJ2-6; D unclear. V was trimmed by 5 bases and J by 0 bases, leaving 4 bases between them. CDR1 and CDR2 (germline): KGHDR, SFDVKD. The CDR3 spans 14 residues. This chain's CDR3 is CATSASSGANVLTF. The DNA for the CDR3 is TGTGCCACCAGTGCAAGCTCTGGGGCCAACGTCCTGACTTTC.

This clonotype was found a few times. Possible read error: a much larger clone is one base away. This chain connects TRBV20-1 to TRBJ2-3; the D is unclear. Looked up from germline, CDR1 is DFQATT and CDR2 is SNEGSKA (reference sequence). The V end lost 4 bases, the J end lost 2 bases, and 1 base lay between the germline ends. The CDR3 runs to 10 residues. The CDR3 here is CSANTDTQYF. In DNA, the CDR3 is TGCAGTGCTAACACAGATACGCAGTATTTT.

The genes are TRBV5-5 and TRBJ2-1; 11 nucleotides line up with TRBD2. V was pared by 5 bases and J by 9 bases, with 13 bases of the junction left unmatched. The CDR3 is 16 residues long. Germline CDR1 reads SGHKS; CDR2 reads YYEKEE (reference sequence). This CDR3 is CASRQHGTSGSSEQFF. In nucleotides, the CDR3 is TGTGCCAGCAGACAGCACGGGACTAGCGGTTCTAGTGAGCAGTTCTTC.

There are a few counts of this clonotype. The chain has TRBV7-9 and TRBJ1-5, with 7 bases lining up with TRBD1. The CDR3 is 14 residues long. Germline CDR1 and CDR2: SEHNR and FQNEAQ (reference sequence). CDR3 in DNA: TGTGCTTTAGCAACAGGGGATGGGAATCAGCCCCAGCATTTT. Protein: CALATGDGNQPQHF.

In this sample, this clonotype turned up a few times. The CDR3 bases are TGTGCCAGCAGCAGTCCCCCTTCTTATCAGCCCCAGCATTTT. This translates into CASSSPPSYQPQHF. This rearrangement joins TRBV28 to TRBJ1-5, with D unresolved. The germline V and J ends were trimmed by 6 bases and 5 bases, with 14 bases remaining between them. The CDR3 is 14 residues long. Germline assignment: CDR1 MDHEN and CDR2 SYDVKM. Full variable domain (rest looked up from reference TRBV28 and TRBJ1-5): DVKVTQSSRYLVKRTGEKVFLECVQDMDHENMFWYRQDPGLGLRLIYFSYDVKMKEKGDIPEGYSVSREKKERFSLILESASTNQTSMYLCASSSPPSYQPQHFGDGTRLSIL.

There are a few counts of this clonotype. J is TRBJ2-7 and V is TRBV20-1; D remains ambiguous. Germline loops: CDR1 DFQATT, CDR2 SNEGSKA (reference sequence). CDR3 length: 11 amino acids. The V end lost 7 bases, the J end lost 5 bases, and 12 bases lay between the germline ends. This CDR3 reads CSGRLIDEQYF. The CDR3 bases are TGCAGTGGACGTCTCATCGACGAGCAGTACTTC.

The rearrangement links TRBV7-8 to TRBJ2-3; 13 nucleotides line up with TRBD2. Germline trimming cut 5 bases from V and 0 bases from J; bases unmatched to any gene: 11. The length of the CDR3 is 19 residues. Germline V gene data show CDR1 as SGHVS and CDR2 as FQNEAQ. Here the CDR3 DNA reads TGTGCCAGCAGCCCCTGGCGACTAGCGGGGGGATCTAGCACAGATACGCAGTATTTT. It specifies CASSPWRLAGGSSTDTQYF.

The chain links TRBV7-9 to TRBJ2-7; 10 nucleotides match TRBD1. Germline V CDR1 and CDR2: SEHNR, FQNEAQ (reference sequence). Losses at the gene ends were 3 bases for V and 5 bases for J; bases not matched to a gene: 10. This CDR3 contains 16 residues. CDR3 nucleotide sequence: TGTGCCAGCAGCTTTACTACGGGACAGGGGCCCCACGAGCAGTACGTC. The encoded protein is CASSFTTGQGPHEQYV.

This clonotype appeared a few times. The chain has TRBV20-1 and TRBJ2-3; tentative D call: TRBD1 (5 bases). CDR1 is DFQATT, CDR2 SNEGSKA, per germline (reference sequence). Trimming removed 5 bases at V and 1 base at J, with 7 bases between. CDR3 length: 12 residues. CDR3 sequence (DNA): TGCAGTGCTTCACAGGGCACAGATACGCAGTATTTT. Translating gives CSASQGTDTQYF.